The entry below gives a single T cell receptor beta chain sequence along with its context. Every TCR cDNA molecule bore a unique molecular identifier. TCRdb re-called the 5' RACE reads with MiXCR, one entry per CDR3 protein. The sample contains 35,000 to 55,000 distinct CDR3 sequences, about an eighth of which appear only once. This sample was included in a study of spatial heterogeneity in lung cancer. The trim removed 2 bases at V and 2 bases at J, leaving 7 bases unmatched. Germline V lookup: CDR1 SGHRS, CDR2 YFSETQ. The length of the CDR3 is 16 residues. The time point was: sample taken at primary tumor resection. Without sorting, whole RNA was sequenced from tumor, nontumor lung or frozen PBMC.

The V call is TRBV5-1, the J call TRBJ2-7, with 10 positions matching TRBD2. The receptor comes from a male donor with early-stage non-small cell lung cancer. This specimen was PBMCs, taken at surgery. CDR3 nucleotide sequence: TGCGCCAGCAGCTTCGGTCCTAGCGGGGGAACCTACGAGCAGTACTTC. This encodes CASSFGPSGGTYEQYF.